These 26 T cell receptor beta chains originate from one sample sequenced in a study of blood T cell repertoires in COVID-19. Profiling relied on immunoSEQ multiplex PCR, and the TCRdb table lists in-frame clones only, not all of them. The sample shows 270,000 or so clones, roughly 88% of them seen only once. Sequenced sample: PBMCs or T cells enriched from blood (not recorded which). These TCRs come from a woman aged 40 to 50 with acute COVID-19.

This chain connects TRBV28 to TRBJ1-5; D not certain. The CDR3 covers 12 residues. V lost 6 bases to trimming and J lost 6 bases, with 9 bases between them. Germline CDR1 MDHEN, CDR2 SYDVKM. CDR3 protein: CASSSFVQPQHF. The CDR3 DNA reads TGTGCCAGCAGCAGTTTCGTTCAGCCCCAGCATTTT.

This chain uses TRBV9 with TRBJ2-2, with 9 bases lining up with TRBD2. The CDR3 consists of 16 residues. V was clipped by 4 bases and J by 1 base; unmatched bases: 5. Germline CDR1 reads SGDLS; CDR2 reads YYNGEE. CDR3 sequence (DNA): TGTGCCAGCAGCTCCAGGACTAGCGTGAACACCGGGGAGCTGTTTTTT. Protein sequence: CASSSRTSVNTGELFF.

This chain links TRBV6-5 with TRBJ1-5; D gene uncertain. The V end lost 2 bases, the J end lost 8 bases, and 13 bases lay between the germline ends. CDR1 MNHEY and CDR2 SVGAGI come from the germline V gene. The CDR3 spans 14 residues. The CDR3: CASSYQRTGEPQHF. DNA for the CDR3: TGTGCCAGCAGTTACCAAAGAACCGGGGAGCCCCAGCATTTT.

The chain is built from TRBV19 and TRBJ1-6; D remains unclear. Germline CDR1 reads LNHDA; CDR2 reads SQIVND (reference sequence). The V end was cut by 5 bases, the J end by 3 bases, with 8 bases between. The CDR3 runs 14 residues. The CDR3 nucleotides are TGTGCCAGTAGTCAGTCGCTCTATAATTCACCCCTCCACTTT. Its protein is CASSQSLYNSPLHF.

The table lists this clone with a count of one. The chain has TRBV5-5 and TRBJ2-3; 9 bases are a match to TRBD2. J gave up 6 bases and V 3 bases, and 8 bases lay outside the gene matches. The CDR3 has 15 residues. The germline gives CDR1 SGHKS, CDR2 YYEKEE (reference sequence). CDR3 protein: CASSYSGGGADTQYF. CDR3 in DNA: TGTGCCAGCAGCTACTCGGGCGGGGGGGCTGATACGCAGTATTTT.

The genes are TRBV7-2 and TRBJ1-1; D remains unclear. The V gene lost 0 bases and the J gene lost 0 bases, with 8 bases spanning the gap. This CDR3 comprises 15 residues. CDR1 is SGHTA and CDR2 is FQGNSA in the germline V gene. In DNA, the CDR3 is TGTGCCAGCAGCTTAGCGGTAAACATGAACACTGAAGCTTTCTTT. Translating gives CASSLAVNMNTEAFF.

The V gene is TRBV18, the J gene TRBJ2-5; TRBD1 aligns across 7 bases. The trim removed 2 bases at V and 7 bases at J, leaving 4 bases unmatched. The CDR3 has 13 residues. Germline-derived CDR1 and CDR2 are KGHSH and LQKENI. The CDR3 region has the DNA TGTGCCAGCTCACCAGACAGGGTGGCGACCCAGTACTTC. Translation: CASSPDRVATQYF. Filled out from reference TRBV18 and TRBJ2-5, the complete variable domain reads NAGVMQNPRHLVRRRGQEARLRCSPMKGHSHVYWYRQLPEEGLKFMVYLQKENIIDESGMPKERFSAEFPKEGPSILRIQQVVRGDSAAYFCASSPDRVATQYFGPGTRLLVL.

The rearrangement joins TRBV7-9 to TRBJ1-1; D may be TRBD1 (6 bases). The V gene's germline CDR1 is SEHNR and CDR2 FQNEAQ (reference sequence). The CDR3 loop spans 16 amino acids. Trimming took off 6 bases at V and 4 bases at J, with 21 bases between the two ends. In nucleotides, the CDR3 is TGTGCCAGCAGACCACAGGGTCTAGAGGGTGGCACTGAAGCTTTCTTT. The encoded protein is CASRPQGLEGGTEAFF.

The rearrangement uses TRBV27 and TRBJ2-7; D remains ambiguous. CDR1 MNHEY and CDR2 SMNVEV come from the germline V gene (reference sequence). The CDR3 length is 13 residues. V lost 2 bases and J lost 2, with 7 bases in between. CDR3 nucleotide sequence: TGTGCCAGCAGTTTAGGGCAGACCTACGAGCAGTACTTC. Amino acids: CASSLGQTYEQYF.

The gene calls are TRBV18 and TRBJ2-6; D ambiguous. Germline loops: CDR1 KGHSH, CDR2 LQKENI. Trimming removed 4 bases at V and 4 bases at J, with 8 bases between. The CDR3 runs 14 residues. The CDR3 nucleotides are TGTGCCAGCTCACAGAACGGGGGGGCCAACGTCCTGACTTTC. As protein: CASSQNGGANVLTF.

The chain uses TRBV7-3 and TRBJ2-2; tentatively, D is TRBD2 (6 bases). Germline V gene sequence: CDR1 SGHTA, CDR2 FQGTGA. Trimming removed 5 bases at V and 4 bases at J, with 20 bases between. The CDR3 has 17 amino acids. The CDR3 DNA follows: TGTGCCAGCAGCCCCCGCCCCCGGGACTCCTCCACCGGGGAGCTGTTTTTT. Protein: CASSPRPRDSSTGELFF.

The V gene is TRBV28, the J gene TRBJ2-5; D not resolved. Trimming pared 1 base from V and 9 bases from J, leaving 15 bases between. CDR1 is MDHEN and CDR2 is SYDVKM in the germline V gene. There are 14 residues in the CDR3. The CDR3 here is CASSLLGRVQSQYF. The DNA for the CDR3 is TGTGCCAGCAGTTTATTAGGTCGGGTCCAGTCCCAGTACTTC. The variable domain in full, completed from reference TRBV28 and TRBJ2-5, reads DVKVTQSSRYLVKRTGEKVFLECVQDMDHENMFWYRQDPGLGLRLIYFSYDVKMKEKGDIPEGYSVSREKKERFSLILESASTNQTSMYLCASSLLGRVQSQYFGPGTRLLVL.

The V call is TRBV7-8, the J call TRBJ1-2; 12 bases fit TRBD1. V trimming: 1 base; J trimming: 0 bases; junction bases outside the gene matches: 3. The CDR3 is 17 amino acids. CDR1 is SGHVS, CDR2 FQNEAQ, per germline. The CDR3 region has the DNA TGTGCCAGCAGCTTAGGGGACAGGGGGCGACCTAACTATGGCTACACCTTC. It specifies CASSLGDRGRPNYGYTF.

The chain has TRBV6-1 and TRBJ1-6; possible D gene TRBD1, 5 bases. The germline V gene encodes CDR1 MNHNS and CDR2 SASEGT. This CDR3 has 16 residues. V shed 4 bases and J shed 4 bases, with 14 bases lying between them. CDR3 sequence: CASSATEKGYNSPLHF. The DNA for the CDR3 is TGTGCCAGCAGTGCGACAGAAAAGGGGTATAATTCACCCCTCCACTTT.

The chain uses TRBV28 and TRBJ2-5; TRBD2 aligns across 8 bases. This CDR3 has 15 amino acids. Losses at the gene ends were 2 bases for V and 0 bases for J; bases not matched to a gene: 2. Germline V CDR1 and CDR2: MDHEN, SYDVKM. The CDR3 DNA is TGTGCCAGCAGTTTAGCGGGGGGAAACCAAGAGACCCAGTACTTC. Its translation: CASSLAGGNQETQYF.

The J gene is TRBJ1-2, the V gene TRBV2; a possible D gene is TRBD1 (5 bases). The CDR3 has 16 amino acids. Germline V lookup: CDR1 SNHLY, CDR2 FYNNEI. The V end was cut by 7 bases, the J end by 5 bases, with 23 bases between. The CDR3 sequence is CASTLRRQKTRYGYTF. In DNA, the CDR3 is TGTGCCAGCACCCTACGGAGACAGAAGACGAGATATGGCTACACCTTC.

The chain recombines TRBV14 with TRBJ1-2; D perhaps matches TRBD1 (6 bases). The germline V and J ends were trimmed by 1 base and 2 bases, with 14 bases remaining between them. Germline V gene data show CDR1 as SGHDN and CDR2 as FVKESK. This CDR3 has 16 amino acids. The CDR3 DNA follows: TGTGCCAGCAGCCAAGGCGGTGAGGGGGTGAACTATGGCTACACCTTC. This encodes CASSQGGEGVNYGYTF.

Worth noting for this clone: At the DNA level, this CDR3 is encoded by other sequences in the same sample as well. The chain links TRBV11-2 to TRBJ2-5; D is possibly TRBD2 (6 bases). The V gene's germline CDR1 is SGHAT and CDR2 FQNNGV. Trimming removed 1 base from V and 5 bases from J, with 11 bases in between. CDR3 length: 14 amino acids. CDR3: CASSLAGSGETQYF. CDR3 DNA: TGTGCCAGCAGCTTAGCCGGGAGTGGGGAGACCCAGTACTTC.

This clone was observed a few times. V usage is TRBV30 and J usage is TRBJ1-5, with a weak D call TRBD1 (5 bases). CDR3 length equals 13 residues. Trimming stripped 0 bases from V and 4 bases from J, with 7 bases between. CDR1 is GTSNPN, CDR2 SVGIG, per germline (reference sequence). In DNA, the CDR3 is TGTGCCTGGAGTGTAAAGGGGAATCAGCCCCAGCATTTT. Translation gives CAWSVKGNQPQHF.

CDR3 in DNA: TGTGCCAGCAGCTTAGATGTGGGGCAGCTGGGGTCCTACGAGCAGTACTTC. Its translation: CASSLDVGQLGSYEQYF. The J gene is TRBJ2-7, the V gene TRBV11-3; D is perhaps TRBD1 (5 bases). Deletions cut 0 bases from V and 1 base from J, with 16 bases between. CDR1 and CDR2 (germline): SGHNT, YENEEA. The CDR3 is made up of 17 amino acids.

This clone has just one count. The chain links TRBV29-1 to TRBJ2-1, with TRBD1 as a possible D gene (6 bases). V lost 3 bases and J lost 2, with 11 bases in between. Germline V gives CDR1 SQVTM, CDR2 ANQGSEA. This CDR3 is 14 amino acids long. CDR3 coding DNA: TGCAGCGTTGACAGGACAGTTACCTACAATGAGCAGTTCTTC. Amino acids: CSVDRTVTYNEQFF.

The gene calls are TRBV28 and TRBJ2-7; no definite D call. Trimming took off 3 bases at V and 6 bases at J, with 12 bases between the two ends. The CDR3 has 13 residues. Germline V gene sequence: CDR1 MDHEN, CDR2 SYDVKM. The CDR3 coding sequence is TGTGCCAGCAGTTTGAGGCGAACGGGCGAGCAGTACTTC. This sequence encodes CASSLRRTGEQYF.

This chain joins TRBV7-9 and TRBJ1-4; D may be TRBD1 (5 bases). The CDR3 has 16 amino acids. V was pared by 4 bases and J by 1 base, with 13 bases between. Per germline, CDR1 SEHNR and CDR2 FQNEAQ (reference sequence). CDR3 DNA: TGTGCCAGCAGCTGGCAACCGGGACTAACTAATGAAAAACTGTTTTTT. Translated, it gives CASSWQPGLTNEKLFF.

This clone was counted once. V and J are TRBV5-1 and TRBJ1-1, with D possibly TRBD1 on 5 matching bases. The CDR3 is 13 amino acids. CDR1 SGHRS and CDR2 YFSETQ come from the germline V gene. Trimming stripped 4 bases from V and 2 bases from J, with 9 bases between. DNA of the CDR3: TGCGCCAGCAGCCTGACAGCCAACACTGAAGCTTTCTTT. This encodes CASSLTANTEAFF.

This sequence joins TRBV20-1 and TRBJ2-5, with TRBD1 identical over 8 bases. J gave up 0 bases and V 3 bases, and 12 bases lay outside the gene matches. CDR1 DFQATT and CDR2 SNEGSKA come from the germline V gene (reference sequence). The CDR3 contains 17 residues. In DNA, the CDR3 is TGCAGTGCTAGTCAGGGGGCCCGCCTCGATTACCAAGAGACCCAGTACTTC. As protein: CSASQGARLDYQETQYF.

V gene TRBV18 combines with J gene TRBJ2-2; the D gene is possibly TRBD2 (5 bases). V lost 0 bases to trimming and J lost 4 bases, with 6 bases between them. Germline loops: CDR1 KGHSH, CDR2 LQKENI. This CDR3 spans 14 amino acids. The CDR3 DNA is TGTGCCAGCTCACCACCGAGGGTCACCGGGGAGCTGTTTTTT. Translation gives CASSPPRVTGELFF.